These T cell receptor beta chains were read from a single sample in a study of CD8+ T cells in alopecia areata. Measured with immunoSEQ multiplex PCR; TCRdb has only the in-frame clones, and not every one. The data contain around 270,000 clones, roughly 64% of them singletons. Source: CD4+ T cells sorted from blood, taken at week 24, from a patient treated with tofacitinib. The receptors come from a human donor with alopecia areata. The CDR3 runs from the conserved cysteine through the conserved F or W. A D gene is named only where the DNA matches it firmly. Part of the rows lack a size; the others show once, few, many or a class for expanded clones.

d_gene	v_gene	abundance	j_gene	CDR3nt	CDR3aa
TRBD1	TRBV27	NA	TRBJ2-5	TGTGCCAGCAGTTTTTACGGGACAGGTCAAGAGACCCAGTACTTC	CASSFYGTGQETQYF
TRBD1	TRBV30	NA	TRBJ1-2	TGTGCCTCGGGACAGTTCTATGGCTACACCTTC	CASGQFYGYTF
NA	TRBV9	NA	TRBJ2-5	TGTGCCAGCAGCGTAGGGGCCGAGACCCAGTACTTC	CASSVGAETQYF
NA	TRBV19	NA	TRBJ1-1	TGTGCCAGTAGTCTAGGGAATACTGAAGCTTTCTTT	CASSLGNTEAFF
NA	TRBV6-6	NA	TRBJ2-6	TGTGCCAGCAGTCTAGATAATACTGGGGCCAACGTCCTGACTTTC	CASSLDNTGANVLTF
NA	TRBV7-3	NA	TRBJ2-3	TGTGCCAGCAGCCCAAATACAGATACGCAGTATTTT	CASSPNTDTQYF
NA	TRBV14	few	TRBJ2-1	TGTGCCAGCAGCCGAGTGAATGAGCAGTTCTTC	CASSRVNEQFF
NA	TRBV29-1	NA	TRBJ2-3	TGCAGCGTGGGTGAAAAGGGGCCCCCCTCAGATACGCAGTATTTT	CSVGEKGPPSDTQYF
NA	TRBV6-6	NA	TRBJ1-5	TGTGCCAGCAGTTCTCAGGGGAAGGGCAATCAGCCCCAGCATTTT	CASSSQGKGNQPQHF
NA	TRBV11-2	NA	TRBJ2-3	TGTGCCAGCAGCCCCACCGGGAACCCCACAGATACGCAGTATTTT	CASSPTGNPTDTQYF
TRBD1	TRBV4-3	NA	TRBJ1-6	TGCGCCAGCAGCCAAGATATGGGACAGGGCTTTTCACCCCTCCACTTT	CASSQDMGQGFSPLHF
NA	TRBV4-1	NA	TRBJ1-5	TGCGCCAGCAGCCAAGACCGGGCAGCGGATAGCAATCAGCCCCAGCATTTT	CASSQDRAADSNQPQHF
NA	TRBV30	NA	TRBJ1-2	TGTGCCTGGACCGCTTTTTATGGCTACACCTTC	CAWTAFYGYTF
NA	TRBV4-1	NA	TRBJ1-4	TGCGCCAGCAGCCAATCCCCCGGACTCCTTGGTGAAAAACTGTTTTTT	CASSQSPGLLGEKLFF
NA	TRBV29-1	NA	TRBJ2-5	TGCAGCGTTGATCTAGAGTTCCAAGAGACCCAGTACTTC	CSVDLEFQETQYF
NA	TRBV11-2	NA	TRBJ2-1	TGTGCCAGCAGCCCCCAGGTGGATGAGCAGTTCTTC	CASSPQVDEQFF
NA	TRBV7-2	NA	TRBJ1-6	TGTGCCAGCAGCTTATGGGAAATGGGGTCACCCCTCCACTTT	CASSLWEMGSPLHF
NA	TRBV2	NA	TRBJ1-2	TGTGCCAGCAGTCAGCAGGTGAACTATGGCTACACCTTC	CASSQQVNYGYTF
NA	TRBV29-1	NA	TRBJ1-4	TGCAGCGTCAGCCGGACCGCGCATGAAAAACTGTTTTTT	CSVSRTAHEKLFF
NA	TRBV25-1	NA	TRBJ1-6	TGTGCCAGCAAGGAAGGCCCCTATAATTCACCCCTCCACTTT	CASKEGPYNSPLHF
NA	TRBV29-1	NA	TRBJ2-5	TGCAGCGTAGCGGGACAGAAGGTCCAAGAGACCCAGTACTTC	CSVAGQKVQETQYF
NA	TRBV2	few	TRBJ1-2	TGTGCCAGCAGTGAACAGGTCAGACCCAACTATGGCTACACCTTC	CASSEQVRPNYGYTF
NA	TRBV2	NA	TRBJ1-1	TGTGCCAGCAGTGAACAGGGTATCACTGAAGCTTTCTTT	CASSEQGITEAFF
TRBD2	TRBV30	once	TRBJ2-3	TGTGCCTGGACTAGCGGGATTAGCACAGATACGCAGTATTTT	CAWTSGISTDTQYF
NA	TRBV7-2	NA	TRBJ2-7	TGTGCCAGCAGCTTAGACAGGTTCTACGAGCAGTACTTC	CASSLDRFYEQYF
NA	TRBV5-1	NA	TRBJ2-3	TGCGCCAGCAGCCCCCGACCAGGGTCCGGGGATACGCAGTATTTT	CASSPRPGSGDTQYF
NA	TRBV30	NA	TRBJ1-6	TGTGCCTTCCAGGGGTTAAATAATTCACCCCTCCACTTT	CAFQGLNNSPLHF
NA	TRBV29-1	few	TRBJ2-5	TGCAGCGTTGTGAGCCAGCATGTGAAGACCCAGTACTTC	CSVVSQHVKTQYF
NA	TRBV4-1	NA	TRBJ1-5	TGCGCCAGCAGCCAAGGGGGGATTGCGGTGAGCAATCAGCCCCAGCATTTT	CASSQGGIAVSNQPQHF
NA	TRBV18	NA	TRBJ2-7	TGTGCCAGCTCACCACCGGTGTGGGACACCCACGACGACGAGCAGTACTTC	CASSPPVWDTHDDEQYF
NA	TRBV5-1	NA	TRBJ1-2	TGCGCCAGCAGCTTCACAGGGTACGGCTATGGCTACACCTTC	CASSFTGYGYGYTF
NA	TRBV5-4	once	TRBJ1-4	TGTGCCAGCAGCTCCGCGGGGGGGCTAGATAATGAAAAACTGTTTTTT	CASSSAGGLDNEKLFF
NA	TRBV5-1	NA	TRBJ2-2	TGCGCCAGCAGCTCACCCGCGAACACCGGGGAGCTGTTTTTT	CASSSPANTGELFF
NA	TRBV7-9	once	TRBJ2-5	TGTGCCAGCAGCACTCCGACCTGGGGGGAGACCCAGTACTTC	CASSTPTWGETQYF
NA	TRBV18	few	TRBJ2-3	TGTGCCAGCTCACCACGCTTTGATGCTGTCACAGATACGCAGTATTTT	CASSPRFDAVTDTQYF